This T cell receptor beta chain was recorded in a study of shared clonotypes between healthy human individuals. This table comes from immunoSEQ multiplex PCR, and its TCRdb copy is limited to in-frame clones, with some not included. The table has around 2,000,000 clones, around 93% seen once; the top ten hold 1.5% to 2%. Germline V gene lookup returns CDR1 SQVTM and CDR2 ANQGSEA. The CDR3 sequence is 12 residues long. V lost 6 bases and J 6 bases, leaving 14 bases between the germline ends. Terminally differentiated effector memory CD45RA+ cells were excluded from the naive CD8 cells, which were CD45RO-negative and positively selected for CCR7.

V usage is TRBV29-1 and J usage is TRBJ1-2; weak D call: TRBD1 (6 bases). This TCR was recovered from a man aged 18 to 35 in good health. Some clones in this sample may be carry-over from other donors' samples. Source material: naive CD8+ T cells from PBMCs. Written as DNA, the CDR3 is TGCAGCGTCCTCATGGGGGCTCATGGCTACACCTTC. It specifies CSVLMGAHGYTF. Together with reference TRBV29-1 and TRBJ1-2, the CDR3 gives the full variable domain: SAVISQKPSRDICQRGTSLTIQCQVDSQVTMMFWYRQQPGQSLTLIATANQGSEATYESGFVIDKFPISRPNLTFSTLTVSNMSPEDSSIYLCSVLMGAHGYTFGSGTRLTVV.